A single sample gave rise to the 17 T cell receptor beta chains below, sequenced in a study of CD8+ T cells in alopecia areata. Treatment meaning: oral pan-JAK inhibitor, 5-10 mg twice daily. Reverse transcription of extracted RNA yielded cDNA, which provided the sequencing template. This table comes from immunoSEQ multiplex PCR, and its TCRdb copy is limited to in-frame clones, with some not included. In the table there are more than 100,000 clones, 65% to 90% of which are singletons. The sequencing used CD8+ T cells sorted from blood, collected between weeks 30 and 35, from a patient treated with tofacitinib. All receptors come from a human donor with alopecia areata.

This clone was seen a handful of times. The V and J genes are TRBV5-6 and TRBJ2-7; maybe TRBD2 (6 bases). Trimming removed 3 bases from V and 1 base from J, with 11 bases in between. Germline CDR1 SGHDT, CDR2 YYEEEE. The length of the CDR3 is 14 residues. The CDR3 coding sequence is TGTGCCAGCAGCTGGGGGGACGGATCCTACGAGCAGTACTTC. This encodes CASSWGDGSYEQYF.

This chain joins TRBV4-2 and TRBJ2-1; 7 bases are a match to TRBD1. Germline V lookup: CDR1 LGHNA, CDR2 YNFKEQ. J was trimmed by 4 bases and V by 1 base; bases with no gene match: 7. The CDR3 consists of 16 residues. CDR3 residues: CASSQAPPTGYNEQFF. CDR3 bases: TGTGCCAGCAGCCAAGCTCCTCCGACAGGGTACAATGAGCAGTTCTTC.

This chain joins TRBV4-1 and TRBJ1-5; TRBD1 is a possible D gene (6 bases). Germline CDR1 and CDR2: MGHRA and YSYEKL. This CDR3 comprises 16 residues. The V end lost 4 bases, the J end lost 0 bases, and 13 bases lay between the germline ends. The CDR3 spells CASSPYHRDSNQPQHF. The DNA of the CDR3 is TGCGCCAGCAGCCCCTACCACAGGGATAGCAATCAGCCCCAGCATTTT.

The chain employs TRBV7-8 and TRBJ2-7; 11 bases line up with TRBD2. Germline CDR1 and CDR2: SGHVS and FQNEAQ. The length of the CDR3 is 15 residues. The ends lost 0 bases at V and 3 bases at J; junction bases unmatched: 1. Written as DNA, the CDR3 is TGTGCCAGCAGCTTAGCTCTAGCGGGGGGCTACGAGCAGTACTTC. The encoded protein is CASSLALAGGYEQYF. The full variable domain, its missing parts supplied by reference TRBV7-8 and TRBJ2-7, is GAGVSQSPRYKVAKRGQDVALRCDPISGHVSLFWYQQALGQGPEFLTYFQNEAQLDKSGLPSDRFFAERPEGSVSTLKIQRTQQEDSAVYLCASSLALAGGYEQYFGPGTRLTVT.

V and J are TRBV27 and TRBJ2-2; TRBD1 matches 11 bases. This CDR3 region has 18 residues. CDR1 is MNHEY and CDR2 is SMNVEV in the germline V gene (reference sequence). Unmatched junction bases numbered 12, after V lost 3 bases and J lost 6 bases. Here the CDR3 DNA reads TGTGCCAGCAGTTTTACCGCGTTAGGGACAGGGGGTCCCGGGGAGCTGTTTTTT. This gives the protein CASSFTALGTGGPGELFF.

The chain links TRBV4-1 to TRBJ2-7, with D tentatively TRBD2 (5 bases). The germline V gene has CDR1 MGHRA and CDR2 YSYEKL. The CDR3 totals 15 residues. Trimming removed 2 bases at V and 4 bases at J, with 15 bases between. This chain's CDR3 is CASSQLAGVAYEQYF. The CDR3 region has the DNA TGCGCCAGCAGCCAACTCGCCGGGGTCGCGTACGAGCAGTACTTC.

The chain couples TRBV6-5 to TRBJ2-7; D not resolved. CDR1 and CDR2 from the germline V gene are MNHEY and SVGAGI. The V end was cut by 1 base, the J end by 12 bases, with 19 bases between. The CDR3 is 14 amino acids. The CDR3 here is CASSYFAMAGLWYF. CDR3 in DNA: TGTGCCAGCAGTTACTTCGCAATGGCAGGCCTGTGGTACTTC.

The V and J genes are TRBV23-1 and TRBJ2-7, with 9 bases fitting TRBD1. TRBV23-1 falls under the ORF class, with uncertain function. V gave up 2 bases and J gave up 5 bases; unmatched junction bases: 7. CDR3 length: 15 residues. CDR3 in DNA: TGCGCCAGCAGTCAACCGGGACAGGGAGGTAACGAGCAGTACTTC. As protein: CASSQPGQGGNEQYF.

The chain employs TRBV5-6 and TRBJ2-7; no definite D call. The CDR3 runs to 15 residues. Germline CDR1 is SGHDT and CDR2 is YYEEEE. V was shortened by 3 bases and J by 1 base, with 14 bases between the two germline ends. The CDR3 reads CASSSPMDRSYEQYF. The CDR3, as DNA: TGTGCCAGCAGCTCACCCATGGACCGTTCCTACGAGCAGTACTTC.

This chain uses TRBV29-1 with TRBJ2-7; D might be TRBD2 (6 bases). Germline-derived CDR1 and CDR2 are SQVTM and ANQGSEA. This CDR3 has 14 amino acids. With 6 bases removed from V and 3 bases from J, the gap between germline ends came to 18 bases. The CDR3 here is CSVLGGGFGYEQYF. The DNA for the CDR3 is TGCAGCGTCCTCGGCGGAGGGTTTGGCTACGAGCAGTACTTC.

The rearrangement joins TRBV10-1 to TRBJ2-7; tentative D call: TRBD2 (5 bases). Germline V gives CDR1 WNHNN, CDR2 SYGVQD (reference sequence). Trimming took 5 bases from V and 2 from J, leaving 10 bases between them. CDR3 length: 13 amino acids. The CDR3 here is CASSPGMAYEQYF. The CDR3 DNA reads TGCGCCAGCAGTCCCGGGATGGCCTACGAGCAGTACTTC.

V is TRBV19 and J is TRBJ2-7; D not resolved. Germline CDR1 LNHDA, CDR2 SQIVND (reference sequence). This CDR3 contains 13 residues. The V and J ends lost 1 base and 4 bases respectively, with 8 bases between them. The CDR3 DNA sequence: TGTGCCAGTAGTATAGCCCTTCGGTACGAGCAGTACTTC. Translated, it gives CASSIALRYEQYF.

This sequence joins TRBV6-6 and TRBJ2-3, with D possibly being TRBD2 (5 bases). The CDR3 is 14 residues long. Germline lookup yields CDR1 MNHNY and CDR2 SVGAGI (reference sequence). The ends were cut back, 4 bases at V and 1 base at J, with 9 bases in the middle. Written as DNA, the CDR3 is TGTGCCAGCAGTTTTGGAGGAGGCACAGATACGCAGTATTTT. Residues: CASSFGGGTDTQYF.

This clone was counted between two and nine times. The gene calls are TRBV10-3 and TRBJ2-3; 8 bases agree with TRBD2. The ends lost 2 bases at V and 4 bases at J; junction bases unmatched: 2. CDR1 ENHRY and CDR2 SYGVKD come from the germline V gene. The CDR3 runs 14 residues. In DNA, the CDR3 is TGTGCCATCAGTGAGGAGCGGGGGCCAGATACGCAGTATTTT. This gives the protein CAISEERGPDTQYF.

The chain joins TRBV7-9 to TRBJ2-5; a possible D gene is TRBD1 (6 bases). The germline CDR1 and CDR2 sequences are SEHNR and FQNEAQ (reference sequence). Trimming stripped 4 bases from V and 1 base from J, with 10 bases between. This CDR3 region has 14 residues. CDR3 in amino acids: CASSSTGAQETQYF. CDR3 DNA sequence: TGTGCCAGCAGCTCGACAGGCGCCCAAGAGACCCAGTACTTC. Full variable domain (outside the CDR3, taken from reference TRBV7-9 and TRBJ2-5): DTGVSQNPRHKITKRGQNVTFRCDPISEHNRLYWYRQTLGQGPEFLTYFQNEAQLEKSRLLSDRFSAERPKGSFSTLEIQRTEQGDSAMYLCASSSTGAQETQYFGPGTRLLVL.

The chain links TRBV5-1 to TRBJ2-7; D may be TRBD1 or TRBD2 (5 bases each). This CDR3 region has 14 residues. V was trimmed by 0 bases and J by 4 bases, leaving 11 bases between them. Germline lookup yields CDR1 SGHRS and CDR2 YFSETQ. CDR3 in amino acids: CASSLAVREYEQYF. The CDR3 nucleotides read TGCGCCAGCAGCTTGGCCGTCAGGGAGTACGAGCAGTACTTC. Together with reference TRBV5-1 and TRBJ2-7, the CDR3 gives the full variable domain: KAGVTQTPRYLIKTRGQQVTLSCSPISGHRSVSWYQQTPGQGLQFLFEYFSETQRNKGNFPGRFSGRQFSNSRSEMNVSTLELGDSALYLCASSLAVREYEQYFGPGTRLTVT.

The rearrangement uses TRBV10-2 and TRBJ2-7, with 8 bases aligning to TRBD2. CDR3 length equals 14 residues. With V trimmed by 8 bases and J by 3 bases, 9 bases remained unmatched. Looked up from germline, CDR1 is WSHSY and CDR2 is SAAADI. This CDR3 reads CASGDISGVYEQYF. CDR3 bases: TGCGCCAGCGGAGATATTAGCGGGGTCTACGAGCAGTACTTC.